The 2 T cell receptor beta chains below all came from one sample that was sequenced in a study of radiotherapy plus CTLA-4 blockade in lung cancer. Assay used: immunoSEQ multiplex PCR; TCRdb lists only in-frame clones, some missing. The profile covers 85,000 to 100,000 clones, with around 87% appearing a single time and 16% taken by the ten largest. Sequenced here: peripheral blood, sampled from a patient treated with radiotherapy plus ipilimumab. These receptors were collected from a human donor with non-small cell lung cancer that progressed on radiotherapy plus ipilimumab.

The chain carries TRBV2 and TRBJ1-2, with D maybe TRBD1 (5 bases). The germline CDR1 and CDR2 sequences are SNHLY and FYNNEI. The CDR3 is 14 amino acids. V was clipped by 3 bases and J by 7 bases, with 15 bases between them. The CDR3 loop is CASSEGPGMGGYTF. The DNA of the CDR3 is TGTGCCAGCAGTGAGGGACCGGGGATGGGTGGCTACACCTTC.

The chain links TRBV6-9 to TRBJ2-1, with 13 bases lining up with TRBD2. Germline-derived CDR1 and CDR2 are MNHGY and SVAAGI. There are 15 residues in the CDR3. V lost 8 bases and J lost 6; bases outside the gene matches: 7. DNA for the CDR3: TGTGCCAGCGGGACCGGGACTAGCGGGACCAATGAGCAGTTCTTC. Amino acid sequence: CASGTGTSGTNEQFF.